The sequence of this T cell receptor (beta chain) was determined in a study of T-cell memory formation after mild COVID-19. The sample holds many counts of this clonotype. 5'RACE primed from the constant segment yielded TCR alpha and TCR beta cDNA libraries bearing sample barcodes and UMIs. TCRdb ran MiXCR on the 5' RACE reads and lists one entry per CDR3 protein. The data contain just over 60,000 distinct CDR3 sequences, about 9.4% of them singletons. Germline V gene data show CDR1 as MNHEY and CDR2 as SVGAGI. Trimming removed 1 base from V and 7 bases from J, with 8 bases in between. The CDR3 is 13 amino acids.

The rearrangement links TRBV6-5 to TRBJ1-5; possibly TRBD1 for D (6 bases). The TCR originated in a man younger than 35 who had mild COVID-19 (a few samples of this study predate the infection). Cell type and time point are not known. Sequencing was performed on PBMCs or a T cell subset sorted from them (not recorded which). The CDR3 loop is CASSYYGGQPQHF. The DNA of the CDR3 is TGTGCCAGCAGTTACTATGGGGGCCAGCCCCAGCATTTT.